This T cell receptor beta chain was recorded in a study of T cells after yellow fever vaccination (dated by TCRdb to about 2019). Some background on the complete study: The SMART-Seq v4 Ultra Low Input RNA kit was used to prepare libraries from fractions with low cell numbers. Two healthy male donors, one aged 18 to 30 and one aged 30 to 40 years, made up the cohort. Bulk TCR alpha and beta repertoires were sequenced longitudinally to track T-cell clones before and after primary and booster YFV17D yellow fever vaccination. Blood samples were taken at several timepoints before and after primary and secondary immunization, and bulk PBMC replicates and cell subsets were isolated.

This clonotype has at least ten counts. Its antigen is unknown. Base qualities are not recorded, but no much larger clone differs from it by a single base. The treatment or condition label, as the study defines it: live attenuated yellow fever vaccine strain. At each blood-draw timepoint, two biological replicates of bulk PBMCs were obtained. PBMCs were isolated from peripheral blood using a standard Ficoll-Paque protocol. TriZol was used to extract RNA from bulk PBMCs, from CD4 and CD8 fractions, and from dextramer-positive and dextramer-negative fractions. The CDR1 and CDR2 encoded by the germline V gene are SGHTA and FQGNSA. Trimming removed 5 bases from V and 9 bases from J; the gene matches leave 7 bases unexplained. The cysteine opens and the phenylalanine closes a CDR3 of 13 amino acids. Only the CDR3 DNA stays, 39 bases, in frame from base 1. What the authors observed across the whole study: A small share of clonotypes occurred in both CD4 and CD8 compartments, likely arising from convergent recombination. Because the study included only two donors, the extent to which the findings can be generalized is limited. After the booster, most clones that had expanded after primary vaccination were detected again (roughly 96% of CD4 and around nine tenths of CD8), suggesting broad maintenance of memory. Computational filtering was needed because FACS-sorted repertoires could contain abundant contaminating clonotypes from the bulk population. The secondary T-cell response was found to be weaker but faster than the primary response, with a peak reached on day 5 rather than on day 15.

The sample was run on an Illumina NovaSeq 6000. Synthesis of TCR cDNA relied on 5'RACE template switching, a step that introduced a universal primer site along with unique molecular identifiers. cDNA synthesis was primed from both the TCR alpha and TCR beta constant segments. Library amplification involved two PCR steps, and the second step added sample barcodes and sequencing adapters. Sequencing of the libraries was done on either Illumina HiSeq 2500 (2x100 bp) or NovaSeq (2x150 bp). The original pipeline was this. MIGEC was used to demultiplex reads and collapse the reads into UMI consensus sequences, and MiXCR was used for V(D)J alignment. Clonotypes responding to the vaccine were identified with edgeR on replicate PBMC samples, with the criteria of FDR below 0.01 and a log2 fold change above 5 up to day 15. Bulk clonotypes were assigned CD4 or CD8 identity according to which sequenced CD4 or CD8 repertoire held them at higher abundance. Starting from the raw public reads, TCRdb applied fastp trimming at Q25, assembled clones with MiXCR and retained in-frame beta chains. Rows with one shared CDR3 protein collapse into an entry with the most common genes and DNA. The V and J calls shown here were made by TCRdb, not taken from the authors' results. The sample table holds a few hundred thousand distinct CDR3 sequences, of which 4.1% were seen once. The top ten clonotypes cover about 22% of the sample.

Recombination connected TRBV7-2 to TRBJ1-2; 9 bases in the middle match TRBD1. The sequencing here drew on PBMCs, taken 5 days after the yellow fever booster vaccination. This sequence was found in a man aged 18 to 29 who received the YFV17D yellow fever vaccine. At the DNA level, the sequence is TGTGCCAGCAGCGTCCGACAGGGGGAGAGCTACACCTTC. Its protein is CASSVRQGESYTF. Extended through the reference TRBV7-2 and TRBJ1-2 proteins, this CDR3 yields the full variable domain: GAGVSQSPSNKVTEKGKDVELRCDPISGHTALYWYRQSLGQGLEFLIYFQGNSAPDKSGLPSDRFSAERTGGSVSTLTIQRTQQEDSAVYLCASSVRQGESYTFGSGTRLTVV.